This T cell receptor (beta chain) was found in a study of a mutant IDH1 vaccine in newly diagnosed glioma. Across the whole study: The treated population exhibited a male proportion of roughly 62%, a female proportion of 37.5%, and a mean age of 40.4 years. V12 took place at week 35, and V13 at week 47. Findings of the study overall: Changes in top peripheral clonotypes did not appear linked to pseudoprogression.

About this clone itself: What it recognizes is unknown.

The repertoire was sequenced with immunoSEQ multiplex PCR; TCRdb's copy has only in-frame clones and lacks some. The data hold about 56,000 clones, with over 70% observed a single time. Regarding time point: week 47, end of study. Mutant IDH1 20-mer peptide, at 300 ug, made up each vaccine dose, with topical imiquimod. Trimming took 7 bases from V and 4 from J; bases not matched to a gene: 5. The CDR3 loop spans 14 amino acids. Germline CDR1 and CDR2: MNHEY and SVGAGI. J is TRBJ1-2 and V is TRBV6-5; 11 bases align to TRBD1. This receptor was obtained from a man aged 50 to 60 with glioma. The sequenced sample was PBMCs, obtained from a glioma patient whose treatment included an IDH1 peptide vaccine. DNA of the CDR3: TGTGCCAGCACCTCAGGGACAGGGGGCTATGGCTACACCTTC. Its protein is CASTSGTGGYGYTF.